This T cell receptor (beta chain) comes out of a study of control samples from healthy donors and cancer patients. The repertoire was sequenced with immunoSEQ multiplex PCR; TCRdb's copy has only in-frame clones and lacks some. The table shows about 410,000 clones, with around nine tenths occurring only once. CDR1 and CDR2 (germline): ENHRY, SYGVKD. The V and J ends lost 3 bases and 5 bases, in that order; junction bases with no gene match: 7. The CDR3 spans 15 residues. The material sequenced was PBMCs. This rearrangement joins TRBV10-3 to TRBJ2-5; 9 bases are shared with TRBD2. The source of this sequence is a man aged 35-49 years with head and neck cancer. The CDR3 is CAISDQRGAAETQYF. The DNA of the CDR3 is TGTGCCATCAGTGACCAGCGGGGGGCCGCGGAGACCCAGTACTTC.